This TCR beta chain stems from a study of cytomegalovirus exposure and HLA in healthy donors. Broader study findings: The dataset shows that most TCR sequences were rare, while some public TCRs occurred in many donors. Researchers catalogued roughly 170 TCR beta chains as cytomegalovirus-associated. Subsequent analysis revealed that first-cohort TCR clusters tended to co-occur in the roughly 120 validation repertoires.

The CDR3 sequence is 13 residues long. Germline V lookup: CDR1 SNHLY, CDR2 FYNNEI. The V and J ends lost 2 bases and 2 bases respectively, with 6 bases between them. As regards this clone: Its antigen is undetermined.

The repertoire was sequenced with immunoSEQ multiplex PCR; TCRdb's copy has only in-frame clones and lacks some. The sample holds approximately 230,000 clones, more than 85% seen once. The rearrangement uses TRBV2 and TRBJ1-1, with D unresolved. Sequenced: PBMCs. The receptor comes from a man younger than 35 in good health and CMV-seropositive. The CDR3 loop is CASSESVNTEAFF. The CDR3 region has the DNA TGTGCCAGCAGTGAATCAGTAAACACTGAAGCTTTCTTT.